A single sample gave rise to the 7 T cell receptor beta chains below, sequenced in a study of metastatic and nonmetastatic thyroid tumors. MiXCR re-clonotyped the PCR reads for TCRdb. The sample has about 5,000 clones, around 30% seen once. All patients reached thyroid surgery having received no treatment beforehand. Specimen: adjacent normal tissue. Receptors were obtained from a female donor with papillary thyroid cancer or a benign thyroid nodule (not recorded which). Some clones in this sample may be carry-over from other donors' samples.

This clone qualifies as medium-sized. This chain connects TRBV28 to TRBJ2-2; 10 bases map to TRBD1. This CDR3 contains 18 residues. Trimming at V came to 6 bases and at J to 3 bases, leaving 13 bases not matched to a gene. CDR1 and CDR2 from the germline V gene are MDHEN and SYDVKM. CDR3 loop: CASRELLRDRGYTGELFF. In nucleotides, the CDR3 is TGTGCCAGCAGAGAACTCCTCCGGGACAGGGGCTACACCGGGGAGCTGTTTTTT. Full variable domain (outside the CDR3, taken from reference TRBV28 and TRBJ2-2): DVKVTQSSRYLVKRTGEKVFLECVQDMDHENMFWYRQDPGLGLRLIYFSYDVKMKEKGDIPEGYSVSREKKERFSLILESASTNQTSMYLCASRELLRDRGYTGELFFGEGSRLTVL.

The J gene is TRBJ2-7, the V gene TRBV20-1; D is possibly TRBD2 (7 bases). This CDR3 spans 16 amino acids. The germline V gene has CDR1 DFQATT and CDR2 SNEGSKA (reference sequence). V was cut by 4 bases and J by 7 bases, with 26 bases left in between. CDR3 nucleotide sequence: TGCAGTGCTACAGAGCCTCAGGGAGGGCTAAGGGGGGAGCAGTACTTC. Translating gives CSATEPQGGLRGEQYF.

The chain links TRBV6-1 to TRBJ2-2, with 10 positions matching TRBD2. The CDR3 contains 16 residues. Germline CDR1 is MNHNS and CDR2 is SASEGT. J was trimmed by 1 base and V by 6 bases; bases with no gene match: 5. The CDR3 region is CASRAIAGGNTGELFF. The DNA of the CDR3 is TGTGCCAGCAGGGCTATAGCGGGAGGGAACACCGGGGAGCTGTTTTTT.

This clone was seen once. The V gene is TRBV5-5, the J gene TRBJ1-1; no reliable D call. The germline V gene has CDR1 SGHKS and CDR2 YYEKEE (reference sequence). The CDR3 covers 15 residues. The ends were cut back, 0 bases at V and 1 base at J, with 10 bases in the middle. This chain's CDR3 is CASSLEEWGNTEAFF. The DNA of the CDR3 is TGTGCCAGCAGCTTGGAGGAGTGGGGGAACACTGAAGCTTTCTTT.

The CDR3 reads CASSQPTGANYGYTF. CDR3 nucleotides: TGTGCCAGCAGCCAACCCACAGGGGCTAACTATGGCTACACCTTC. This chain uses TRBV4-2 with TRBJ1-2; 7 nucleotides agree with TRBD1. The J segment lost 0 bases and the V segment lost 2 bases, leaving 3 bases of the junction unmatched. The length of the CDR3 is 15 residues. Per germline, CDR1 LGHNA and CDR2 YNFKEQ.

V and J are TRBV5-1 and TRBJ2-1, with D possibly being TRBD2 (6 bases). V shed 4 bases and J shed 6 bases, with 11 bases lying between them. CDR1 SGHRS and CDR2 YFSETQ come from the germline V gene. The CDR3 spans 13 residues. The CDR3, as DNA: TGCGCCAGCAGCCTTGGGACTTCCAATGAGCAGTTCTTC. Its translation: CASSLGTSNEQFF.

V is TRBV4-1 and J is TRBJ2-7; D remains ambiguous. With 1 base removed from V and 4 bases from J, the gap between germline ends came to 11 bases. The CDR3 is 14 amino acids. Per the germline V gene, CDR1 is MGHRA and CDR2 is YSYEKL. The DNA of the CDR3 is TGCGCCAGCAGCCAAGTTATTGTAGGTTACGAGCAGTACTTC. It yields the protein CASSQVIVGYEQYF.